These T cell receptor beta chains were read from a single sample in a study of blood T cell repertoires in COVID-19. Sequencing used immunoSEQ multiplex PCR; TCRdb keeps in-frame clones, though not all of them. The table records tens of thousands of clones, roughly nine tenths of them present only once. The sample taken for sequencing was peripheral blood. The origin of the receptors is a human donor with active COVID-19. The donor label of this sample is uncertain. Both conserved end residues are part of each CDR3. D genes are given only for firm matches. Only some rows state a clone size, as once, few, many or a class for expanded clones.

J	V	D	size	DNA	CDR3
TRBJ2-5	TRBV9	NA	NA	TGTGCCAGCAGCACAGACAGCCAAGAGACCCAGTACTTC	CASSTDSQETQYF
TRBJ1-2	TRBV30	NA	NA	TGTGCCTGGAGTGTACAGTTGGGAGGGTCTGGCTACACCTTC	CAWSVQLGGSGYTF
TRBJ2-1	TRBV5-4	TRBD2	NA	TGTGCCAGCAGCGTAGCGGGAGGGCCTAGCAATGAGCAGTTCTTC	CASSVAGGPSNEQFF
TRBJ2-7	TRBV5-6	TRBD2	NA	TGTGCCAGCAGCTCAATGTCCGGGACTATTTCCTACGAGCAGTACTTC	CASSSMSGTISYEQYF
TRBJ2-4	TRBV28	NA	NA	TGTGCCAGCAGTTTCTCCCCCGGGACACTAGCCAAAAACATTCAGTACTTC	CASSFSPGTLAKNIQYF
TRBJ2-3	TRBV2	TRBD2	NA	TGTGCCAGCAGTGAAGGGGGGGGGAGAGGGACAGATACGCAGTATTTT	CASSEGGGRGTDTQYF
TRBJ2-2	TRBV19	NA	NA	TGTGCCAGTAGTATTAACAGCGGGGAGCTGTTTTTT	CASSINSGELFF
TRBJ1-4	TRBV30	NA	NA	TGTGCCTGGAAGCGGGGTAATGAAAAACTGTTTTTT	CAWKRGNEKLFF
TRBJ2-5	TRBV3-1/TRBV3-2	NA	NA	TGTGCCAGCAGCCAAGATTTAATAGAACGGTGGTTCCAAGAGACCCAGTACTTC	CASSQDLIERWFQETQYF
TRBJ2-4	TRBV24-1	NA	NA	TGTGCCACCAGTGATTTGCAAGCCAAAAACATTCAGTACTTC	CATSDLQAKNIQYF
TRBJ1-4	TRBV5-5	NA	NA	TGTGCCAGCAGCACCGGGACTTCTGGGAATGAAAAACTGTTTTTT	CASSTGTSGNEKLFF
TRBJ1-6	TRBV7-2	TRBD1	NA	TGTGCCAGCAGCCCGAGGACAGGGTCGAATTCACCCCTCCACTTT	CASSPRTGSNSPLHF
TRBJ2-1	TRBV9	TRBD2	NA	TGTGCCAGCAGCCCCACTAGCGGGAGGGACAATGAGCAGTTCTTC	CASSPTSGRDNEQFF
TRBJ2-7	TRBV5-4	TRBD1	NA	TGTGCCAGCAGCAACCGGGACAGGGTAAGAGAGCAGTACTTC	CASSNRDRVREQYF
TRBJ2-5	TRBV7-9	NA	NA	TGTGCCAGCAGCTTTACTAAGCAAGAGACCCAGTACTTC	CASSFTKQETQYF
TRBJ1-2	TRBV11-2	NA	NA	TGTGCCAGCAGCTTTAGGGACTCCTATGGCTACACCTTC	CASSFRDSYGYTF
TRBJ1-5	TRBV30	NA	NA	TGTGCCTGGAGTCACGGAGCAGGCAATCAGCCCCAGCATTTT	CAWSHGAGNQPQHF
TRBJ2-1	TRBV3-1/TRBV3-2	NA	NA	TGTGCCAGCAGCCAACTCAATGAGCAGTTCTTC	CASSQLNEQFF
TRBJ1-6	TRBV7-2	NA	NA	TGTGCCAGCAGCTTAGATCCGGGTACAAATTCACCCCTCCACTTT	CASSLDPGTNSPLHF
TRBJ2-1	TRBV19	TRBD2	NA	TGTGCCAGTAATTCGAGGGTAGCGGGAGGCGTTGAGCAGTTCTTC	CASNSRVAGGVEQFF
TRBJ2-2	TRBV18	NA	NA	TGTGCCAGCTCTCCAATGAGACCGGGGACCGGGGAGCTGTTTTTT	CASSPMRPGTGELFF
TRBJ2-3	TRBV11-2	TRBD1	NA	TGTGCCAGCAGCTGGGGGGACAGGGGGACTAGCACAGATACGCAGTATTTT	CASSWGDRGTSTDTQYF
TRBJ2-7	TRBV5-4	NA	once	TGTGCCAGCAGCCAAAGTCAGGTTCCCGAGCAGTACTTC	CASSQSQVPEQYF
TRBJ2-1	TRBV30	NA	NA	TGTGCCTGGACAGGTTCCTCCTACAATGAGCAGTTCTTC	CAWTGSSYNEQFF
TRBJ1-1	TRBV4-3	NA	NA	TGCGCCAGCAGCCTGACGGGGGGGGGCACTGAAGCTTTCTTT	CASSLTGGGTEAFF
TRBJ2-3	TRBV7-2	NA	NA	TGTGCCAGCAGCCCGAGCACAGATACGCAGTATTTT	CASSPSTDTQYF
TRBJ2-7	TRBV27	NA	few	TGTGCCAGCAGTTTACCCCACACCTCCGAGCAGTACTTC	CASSLPHTSEQYF
TRBJ2-7	TRBV28	TRBD2	NA	TGTGCCAGCGGGACTAGCGGAACCTACGAGCAGTACTTC	CASGTSGTYEQYF
TRBJ2-7	TRBV27	NA	NA	TGTGCCAGCAGCAGAGCTCGGGGGTCGAGCTCCTACGAGCAGTACTTC	CASSRARGSSSYEQYF
TRBJ2-1	TRBV5-4	TRBD2	NA	TGTGCCAGCAGCTCGCCTAGCGGGAGGTCTTACAATGAGCAGTTCTTC	CASSSPSGRSYNEQFF
TRBJ1-1	TRBV30	NA	once	TGTGCCTGGAGTGCGTCCCCCGGTTTCAACACTGAAGCTTTCTTT	CAWSASPGFNTEAFF
TRBJ2-1	TRBV27	NA	NA	TGTGCCAGCAGTTTTCGAGATAGGAGCTCCTACAATGAGCAGTTCTTC	CASSFRDRSSYNEQFF
TRBJ1-1	TRBV18	TRBD1	once	TGTGCCAGCTCACGAGACCCGGGACAGGGGTATGTTTTCGCTGAAGCTTTCTTT	CASSRDPGQGYVFAEAFF
TRBJ1-2	TRBV2	NA	NA	TGTGCCAGCAGGCCGGGACTCCTTTATGGCTACACCTTC	CASRPGLLYGYTF
TRBJ2-2	TRBV5-1	TRBD2	NA	TGCGCCAGCAGCTTGGGACTAGCGGACGTGAGGAACACCGGGGAGCTGTTTTTT	CASSLGLADVRNTGELFF
TRBJ2-3	TRBV5-6	NA	NA	TGTGCCAGCACCCTGGCAGGGCTGGCAGATACGCAGTATTTT	CASTLAGLADTQYF
TRBJ2-1	TRBV7-2	NA	NA	TGTGCCAGCAGCCCCTACCCCCAGGAGGGGAGCTCCTACAATGAGCAGTTCTTC	CASSPYPQEGSSYNEQFF
TRBJ1-2	TRBV7-8	TRBD1	once	TGTGCCAGCAGCCTTCAATCCGGGACAGCATATGGCTACACCTTC	CASSLQSGTAYGYTF
TRBJ2-3	TRBV28	NA	NA	TGTGCCAGCAGTTTAGTCAGGGCGGTGGGTACGCAGTATTTT	CASSLVRAVGTQYF
TRBJ2-3	TRBV5-4	NA	NA	TGTGCCAGCAGCTTTTACTGGGGAGGAGATACGCAGTATTTT	CASSFYWGGDTQYF
TRBJ1-1	TRBV11-3	TRBD1	NA	TGTGCCAGCAGCGAGAGGGACAGGGGGCCGAACACTGAAGCTTTCTTT	CASSERDRGPNTEAFF
TRBJ1-1	TRBV27	TRBD1	NA	TGTGCCAGCAGTTGGGGACAGGGGAACACTGAAGCTTTCTTT	CASSWGQGNTEAFF